This T cell receptor beta chain was captured by sequencing in a study of metastatic and nonmetastatic thyroid tumors (TCRdb year 2020). With respect to the entire study: Repertoires were compared across peripheral blood and tumor or nodule tissue samples from malignant and benign thyroid patients.

Library preparation was by PCR. TCRdb names Illumina HiSeq 4000 as the instrument used. High-throughput sequencing was used to profile the TCR beta-chain CDR3 region of every patient. In the authors' own workflow: The researchers built a classifier to tell apart papillary thyroid cancer patients with distant metastasis, based on CDR3 differences among clinicopathological groups. The Shannon index was used to assess repertoire diversity, and the Morisita-Horn index was used to assess tumor-blood repertoire similarity. In-frame beta chains were kept once TCRdb had trimmed the public reads at Q25 with fastp and called clones with MiXCR. TCRdb's processing, not the authors' own work, is the source of the V and J calls. In this sample the table shows over 30,000 clones, about 32% of which occur a single time. About 16% of the sample goes to the ten largest clones. A remark on this clone: No cognate antigen has been identified for it. Base qualities are not at hand, and no much larger clone is one base apart.

Overall study outcomes, separate from this receptor: TCR beta diversity was reported as significantly higher in malignant tumors than in benign nodules, in both blood and tumor samples.

Before undergoing thyroid surgery, none of the patients had been given any kind of treatment. Patient clinical samples collected from about 2011 to 2018 were retrospectively analysed using T-cell receptor beta sequencing. Trimming removed 8 bases from V and 4 bases from J, leaving 11 bases between the germline ends. The CDR3 starts with the cysteine, ends with the phenylalanine, and has 12 residues. Only CDR3 DNA is held: 36 bases, read in frame from base 1. The germline V gene specifies ENHRY as CDR1 and SYGVKD as CDR2. This TCR came from a female donor with papillary thyroid cancer or a benign thyroid nodule (not recorded which). Some clones in this sample may be carry-over from other donors' samples. The chain couples TRBV10-3 to TRBJ1-1; TRBD1 is possibly the D segment (6 matching bases). The sequencing sample was made of tumor tissue. The DNA sequence is as follows: TGTGCCATCGGGGGCGGGAGCACTGAAGCTTTCTTT. Translated, it reads CAIGGGSTEAFF.